The subject of this entry is one TCR beta chain. The V gene's germline CDR1 is MNHNY and CDR2 SVGAGI (reference sequence). Germline trimming cut 6 bases from V and 0 bases from J; bases unmatched to any gene: 9. The length of the CDR3 is 16 residues. Source study methods: Reference gene primer amplification gave nucleated cell count estimates. Measured with immunoSEQ multiplex PCR; TCRdb has only the in-frame clones, and not every one. V, J and clone size are taken as reported in that table, and D and trimming were inferred from the DNA itself. This sample has a few hundred thousand clones, with roughly 82% found just once. The data belong to a study of blood T cell repertoires in COVID-19. Study summary: Acute-phase and convalescent COVID-19 samples originated in the United States, Italy and Spain. From T cells, B-cell-depleted T cells, or PBMCs came the material, which was cDNA or gDNA.

The clonotype was recovered from a woman aged 45-65 years with acute or convalescent COVID-19. This chain links TRBV6-6 with TRBJ2-7; 9 bases map to TRBD2. The sequencing sample was made of peripheral blood. DNA for the CDR3: TGTGCCAGCAGACCACAGGGAGCGGGAGGCTCCTACGAGCAGTACTTC. Translating gives CASRPQGAGGSYEQYF.